Following are 22 T cell receptor beta chains from one sample sequenced in a study of cytomegalovirus exposure and HLA in healthy donors. Use of 60 Vbeta and 13 Jbeta primers characterized the PCR. Repertoires were generated with immunoSEQ multiplex PCR, while TCRdb's copy carries only in-frame clones and drops some. Here the sample table reports more than 95,000 clones. The sequencing sample was made of PBMCs. The receptors were sampled from a man younger than 30 in good health and CMV-seronegative.

The gene calls are TRBV7-2 and TRBJ2-7, with 11 bases identical to TRBD1. The CDR3 is 15 residues long. Per the germline V gene, CDR1 is SGHTA and CDR2 is FQGNSA. Trimming took 5 bases from V and 3 from J; bases not matched to a gene: 6. The DNA of the CDR3 is TGTGCCAGCAGCATCACCGGGACAGGGGGCTACGAGCAGTACTTC. Protein product: CASSITGTGGYEQYF.

This chain connects TRBV11-3 to TRBJ2-2, with D uncertain. Trimming pared 5 bases from V and 2 bases from J, leaving 9 bases between. The germline V gene has CDR1 SGHNT and CDR2 YENEEA. The CDR3 is 14 residues long. CDR3 amino acids: CASSPRSNTGELFF. DNA for the CDR3: TGTGCCAGCAGCCCGCGGTCCAACACCGGGGAGCTGTTTTTT.

The V gene is TRBV12-5, the J gene TRBJ1-5; 8 bases align to TRBD1. The CDR3 extends over 15 amino acids. V shed 2 bases and J 7 bases; nucleotides not matched to a gene: 7. Germline V gene data show CDR1 as LGHNT and CDR2 as FRNRAP. CDR3: CASGLTGGPGQPQHF. The CDR3 DNA sequence: TGTGCTAGTGGTTTGACAGGGGGGCCAGGCCAGCCCCAGCATTTT.

This CDR3 reads CASSPGQGGTEAFF. CDR3 coding DNA: TGTGCCAGCAGCCCGGGACAGGGTGGGACTGAAGCTTTCTTT. The V call is TRBV25-1, the J call TRBJ1-1; 9 nucleotides line up with TRBD1. This CDR3 contains 14 residues. The trim removed 6 bases at V and 5 bases at J, leaving 7 bases unmatched. The germline V gene encodes CDR1 MGHDK and CDR2 SYGVNS.

The chain couples TRBV18 to TRBJ1-2, with no clear D. Germline assignment: CDR1 KGHSH and CDR2 LQKENI. The CDR3 loop spans 12 amino acids. V was cut by 6 bases and J by 5 bases, with 10 bases left in between. The CDR3 sequence: CASSTADYGYTF. As DNA, the CDR3 is TGTGCCAGCTCCACGGCGGATTATGGCTACACCTTC.

This rearrangement joins TRBV5-1 to TRBJ1-1; D ambiguous. Trimming cost V 2 bases and J 6 bases, with 11 bases left between them. This CDR3 is built from 13 residues. Germline loops: CDR1 SGHRS, CDR2 YFSETQ. The CDR3 loop is CASSFLGAAEAFF. The CDR3, as DNA: TGCGCCAGCAGCTTTTTGGGTGCGGCTGAAGCTTTCTTT. Drawing the rest from reference TRBV5-1 and TRBJ1-1, the complete variable domain is KAGVTQTPRYLIKTRGQQVTLSCSPISGHRSVSWYQQTPGQGLQFLFEYFSETQRNKGNFPGRFSGRQFSNSRSEMNVSTLELGDSALYLCASSFLGAAEAFFGQGTRLTVV.

The genes are TRBV5-1 and TRBJ2-5, with TRBD1 matching over 9 bases. Germline trimming cut 3 bases from V and 5 bases from J; bases unmatched to any gene: 5. The germline V gene encodes CDR1 SGHRS and CDR2 YFSETQ. This CDR3 contains 14 residues. The CDR3 region has the DNA TGCGCCAGCAGCTCCGGGACAGGGAGGGAGACCCAGTACTTC. Its protein is CASSSGTGRETQYF.

The chain combines TRBV7-2 with TRBJ2-7, with a weak D call TRBD2 (6 bases). This CDR3 is 15 amino acids long. Trimming removed 10 bases from V and 5 bases from J, with 24 bases in between. Germline loops: CDR1 SGHTA, CDR2 FQGNSA. The DNA for the CDR3 is TGTGCCACCCAAAGGGCGCGGGGTAGAATCGACGAGCAGTACTTC. The encoded protein is CATQRARGRIDEQYF.

The V and J genes are TRBV29-1 and TRBJ1-5, with TRBD1 matching over 7 bases. The V gene's germline CDR1 is SQVTM and CDR2 ANQGSEA. This CDR3 is built from 14 residues. The CDR3 region is CRLGGGYSNQPQHF. The CDR3, as DNA: TGCAGGTTAGGGGGCGGATATAGCAATCAGCCCCAGCATTTT.

The V gene is TRBV30, the J gene TRBJ2-6; TRBD1 agrees at 7 bases. The V and J ends lost 3 bases and 3 bases, in that order; junction bases with no gene match: 14. CDR3 size: 18 residues. In germline, CDR1 is GTSNPN, CDR2 SVGIG (reference sequence). The CDR3 DNA reads TGTGCCTGGAGCCTGGGACAGCCTTTCCTAGTTGGGGCCAACGTCCTGACTTTC. It encodes CAWSLGQPFLVGANVLTF.

In the case of this clone: The same CDR3 arises from other DNA sequences in this sample as well. J is TRBJ2-3 and V is TRBV6-1; D gene uncertain. The CDR3 is made up of 13 amino acids. The germline V gene has CDR1 MNHNS and CDR2 SASEGT. The germline V and J ends were trimmed by 2 bases and 1 base, with 4 bases remaining between them. The CDR3 nucleotides are TGTGCCAGCAGTGAACTCCGCACAGATACGCAGTATTTT. Protein: CASSELRTDTQYF.

The chain recombines TRBV27 with TRBJ1-1, with 8 nucleotides matching TRBD1. With V trimmed by 5 bases and J by 4 bases, 6 bases remained unmatched. Germline V lookup: CDR1 MNHEY, CDR2 SMNVEV (reference sequence). The CDR3 has 14 residues. CDR3 nucleotides: TGTGCCAGCAGTATCCAGGGGGCGGGCACTGAAGCTTTCTTT. Translating gives CASSIQGAGTEAFF.

The CDR3 is CASSLSPGNTEAFF. CDR3 nucleotide sequence: TGCGCCAGCAGCTTGTCCCCAGGGAACACTGAAGCTTTCTTT. V usage is TRBV5-1 and J usage is TRBJ1-1; D gene uncertain. The germline V gene has CDR1 SGHRS and CDR2 YFSETQ. The CDR3 covers 14 residues. With 1 base removed from V and 1 base from J, the gap between germline ends came to 8 bases.

V usage is TRBV19 and J usage is TRBJ1-5; D possibly corresponds to TRBD1 (6 bases). CDR1 and CDR2 (germline): LNHDA, SQIVND (reference sequence). V lost 6 bases, J lost 3 bases, and 9 bases lay in between. The CDR3 has 13 residues. CDR3 protein: CASRHRDNQPQHF. DNA for the CDR3: TGTGCCAGTAGGCACAGGGACAATCAGCCCCAGCATTTT.

The rearrangement uses TRBV28 and TRBJ2-1; the match to TRBD2 covers 12 bases. Germline assignment: CDR1 MDHEN and CDR2 SYDVKM. The CDR3 loop spans 17 amino acids. Trimming cost V 2 bases and J 0 bases; bases outside gene matches: 2. The CDR3: CASSLPTSGSSYNEQFF. The CDR3 DNA is TGTGCCAGCAGTTTACCGACTAGCGGGAGCTCCTACAATGAGCAGTTCTTC.

The V and J genes are TRBV27 and TRBJ1-5; 7 nucleotides agree with TRBD1. J gave up 3 bases and V 2 bases, and 10 bases lay outside the gene matches. CDR1 and CDR2 (germline): MNHEY, SMNVEV (reference sequence). The CDR3 has 17 residues. DNA for the CDR3: TGTGCCAGCAGTTTAAGGGGGACAGCGCTGAACAATCAGCCCCAGCATTTT. As protein: CASSLRGTALNNQPQHF.

The chain combines TRBV28 with TRBJ1-2; 8 bases are shared with TRBD1. The CDR3 is 15 residues long. V shed 3 bases and J 3 bases; nucleotides not matched to a gene: 6. Per the germline V gene, CDR1 is MDHEN and CDR2 is SYDVKM. As DNA, the CDR3 is TGTGCCAGCAGTTTCACAGACAGGGGTTACTATGGCTACACCTTC. Its protein product is CASSFTDRGYYGYTF.

The J gene is TRBJ2-7, the V gene TRBV27; D may be TRBD2 (6 bases). Trimming took off 3 bases at V and 6 bases at J, with 12 bases between the two ends. Germline V gives CDR1 MNHEY, CDR2 SMNVEV (reference sequence). The CDR3 is 13 amino acids. The chain's CDR3 is CASSLLYGSEQYF. DNA of the CDR3: TGTGCCAGCAGTTTGCTGTACGGGAGCGAGCAGTACTTC.

This chain joins TRBV28 and TRBJ2-2, with D maybe TRBD1 (7 bases). The V and J ends lost 0 bases and 5 bases respectively, with 13 bases between them. CDR1 and CDR2 from the germline V gene are MDHEN and SYDVKM. The CDR3 consists of 16 residues. The CDR3 loop reads CASSLWEGAGTGELFF. The CDR3 DNA reads as TGTGCCAGCAGTTTATGGGAGGGGGCAGGGACCGGGGAGCTGTTTTTT.

The chain couples TRBV5-5 to TRBJ1-1; tentatively, D is TRBD1 (5 bases). The CDR3 runs 12 residues. V lost 1 base and J lost 8, with 9 bases in between. Per the germline V gene, CDR1 is SGHKS and CDR2 is YYEKEE (reference sequence). Written as DNA, the CDR3 is TGTGCCAGCAGCTTGATAGACAGAGAAGCTTTCTTT. Its protein is CASSLIDREAFF.

In DNA, the CDR3 is TGTGCCACAAACAGGGGTGGCGAGCAGTACTTC. Encoded protein: CATNRGGEQYF. This chain uses TRBV10-3 with TRBJ2-7; 7 nucleotides line up with TRBD1. The germline CDR1 and CDR2 sequences are ENHRY and SYGVKD. V dropped 10 bases and J dropped 6; count of bases not matched to a gene: 6. This CDR3 has 11 residues.

The chain is built from TRBV25-1 and TRBJ2-1; weak D call: TRBD2 (5 bases). The CDR3 consists of 16 residues. Germline loops: CDR1 MGHDK, CDR2 SYGVNS. V gave up 2 bases and J gave up 5 bases, with 16 bases separating them. The CDR3 bases are TGTGCCAGCAGTGAAGAAAGAACTAGTATCCACAATGAGCAGTTCTTC. This translates into CASSEERTSIHNEQFF.